This paragraph reports one T cell receptor beta chain. Replicate PCRs run on sorted subsets employed approximately 0.2 ug DNA, 30,000 to 35,000 T cell genomes. Measured with immunoSEQ multiplex PCR; TCRdb has only the in-frame clones, and not every one. Of 2 million to 2.5 million clones listed, 85% to 95% were seen once; the top ten hold approximately 0.41%. The CDR3 sequence is 15 residues long. CDR1 and CDR2 from the germline V gene are SGDLS and YYNGEE. V shed 4 bases, J shed 5 bases, and the junction held 11 bases outside the gene matches. The data derive from a study of shared clonotypes between healthy human individuals.

This chain uses TRBV9 with TRBJ2-5, with TRBD1 identical over 7 bases. This receptor was taken from a young man in good health. Some clones in this sample may be carry-over from other donors' samples. The sequenced sample was naive CD4+ T cells from PBMCs. Subset specified: CD45RA+ positively selected. The DNA of the CDR3 is TGTGCCAGCAGCCCCCGTTCGACAGGGCCCGAGACCCAGTACTTC. Protein sequence: CASSPRSTGPETQYF. Full variable domain (missing parts from reference TRBV9 and TRBJ2-5): DSGVTQTPKHLITATGQRVTLRCSPRSGDLSVYWYQQSLDQGLQFLIQYYNGEERAKGNILERFSAQQFPDLHSELNLSSLELGDSALYFCASSPRSTGPETQYFGPGTRLLVL.